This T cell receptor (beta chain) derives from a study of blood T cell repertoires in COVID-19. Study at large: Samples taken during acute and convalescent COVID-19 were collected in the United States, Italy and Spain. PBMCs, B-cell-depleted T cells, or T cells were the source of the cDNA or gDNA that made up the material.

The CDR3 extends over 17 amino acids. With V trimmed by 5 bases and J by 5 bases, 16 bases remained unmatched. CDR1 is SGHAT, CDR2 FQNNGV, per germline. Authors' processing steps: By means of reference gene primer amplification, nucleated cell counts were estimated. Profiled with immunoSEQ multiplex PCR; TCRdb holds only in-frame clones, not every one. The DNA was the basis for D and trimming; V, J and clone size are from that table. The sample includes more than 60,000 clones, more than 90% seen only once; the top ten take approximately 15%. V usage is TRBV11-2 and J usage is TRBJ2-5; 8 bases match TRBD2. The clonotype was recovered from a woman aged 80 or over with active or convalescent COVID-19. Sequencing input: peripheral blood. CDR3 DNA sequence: TGTGCCAGCAGCGAAGGGACTAGGAGGGCACGGCGGGAGACCCAGTACTTC. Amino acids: CASSEGTRRARRETQYF.